Listed below are T cell receptor beta chains from one sample, sequenced in a study of cytomegalovirus exposure and HLA in healthy donors. TCRdb's table, derived via immunoSEQ multiplex PCR, lists solely in-frame clones and lacks some. This sample yields approximately 110,000 clones, of which roughly 73% are seen a single time; 4% to 5.5% belongs to the top ten. The sequencing sample was made of PBMCs. The receptors come from a man aged 60-69 years in good health and CMV-seropositive. Each CDR3 is given with its conserved first and last residue. D genes are given only for firm matches. Expanded clones get a size class; other rows say once, few or many, or leave the size out.

TRBD1,TRBJ2-2,.,TRBV5-1,TGCGCCAGCAGCCCGCTCCAGGGGGCCGGGGAGCTGTTTTTT,CASSPLQGAGELFF
TRBD1,TRBJ2-2,.,TRBV9,TGTGCCAGCAGCCCCAACAGGGGGGATCCAAACACCGGGGAGCTGTTTTTT,CASSPNRGDPNTGELFF
.,TRBJ2-2,.,TRBV11-3,TGTGCCAGCAGCTTAGGGGACATTCCGGGGACCGGGGAGCTGTTTTTT,CASSLGDIPGTGELFF
.,TRBJ1-3,.,TRBV6-1,TGTGCCAGCATCTCGGTATCTCGAAACACCATATATTTT,CASISVSRNTIYF
.,TRBJ1-5,.,TRBV7-6,TGTGCCAGCAGCGAGCCTAATCAGCCCCAGCATTTT,CASSEPNQPQHF
TRBD1,TRBJ1-5,.,TRBV14,TGTGCCAGCAGCCAAGTTGGGACAGGGGAAACAAGCAATCAGCCCCAGCATTTT,CASSQVGTGETSNQPQHF
TRBD1,TRBJ1-1,.,TRBV2,TGTGCCAGCGGAGGGGACAGGGGTACTGAAGCTTTCTTT,CASGGDRGTEAFF
.,TRBJ1-2,few,TRBV2,TGTGCCAGCACCCAGGGGTTGGGAATCTATGGCTACACCTTC,CASTQGLGIYGYTF
TRBD1,TRBJ1-6,.,TRBV28,TGTGCCAGCAGTTTACGGAGGGGACAGGGGGCGAGTTCACCCCTCCACTTT,CASSLRRGQGASSPLHF
.,TRBJ2-3,.,TRBV6-5,TGTGCCAGCAGGCGTGAGTACCAGGGGACGCAGTATTTT,CASRREYQGTQYF
.,TRBJ2-7,.,TRBV5-1,TGCGCCAGCAGCTTGGACTACAAGGACGAGCAGTACTTC,CASSLDYKDEQYF
.,TRBJ2-5,.,TRBV28,TGTGCCAGCAGTTTATCCGGTTTGGAGACCCAGTACTTC,CASSLSGLETQYF
.,TRBJ1-1,.,TRBV27,TGTGCCAGCAGTTTAACCCTAGCGGGGAACACTGAAGCTTTCTTT,CASSLTLAGNTEAFF
TRBD1,TRBJ2-7,few,TRBV5-1,TGCGCCAGCAGCTTGGTGGGACAGGGTCACGAGCAGTACTTC,CASSLVGQGHEQYF
.,TRBJ2-6,.,TRBV28,TGTGCCAGCAGTCTACAGGGTAGGGCCAACGTCCTGACTTTC,CASSLQGRANVLTF
TRBD1,TRBJ2-3,.,TRBV5-4,TGTGCCAGCAGGCCCGGGACAGGGAGCACAGATACGCAGTATTTT,CASRPGTGSTDTQYF
.,TRBJ2-5,.,TRBV11-2,TGTGCCAGCAGCGGAAACGGAGGGTCGGAGACCCAGTACTTC,CASSGNGGSETQYF
TRBD2,TRBJ2-7,few,TRBV28,TGTGCCAGCAGCGGACTAGTCTTCGAGCAGTACTTC,CASSGLVFEQYF
TRBD1,TRBJ2-7,.,TRBV6-1,TGTGCCAGCAGCCGCAGGGGGCTTCGCGAGCAGTACTTC,CASSRRGLREQYF
.,TRBJ2-1,.,TRBV5-1,TGCGCCAGCAGCTTGGGAAGGGGAGGAGGAAGCCCCTACAATGAGCAGTTCTTC,CASSLGRGGGSPYNEQFF
TRBD2,TRBJ2-1,.,TRBV4-1,TGCGCCAGCAGCCCTGCACAGCGGGGGGTCAATGAGCAGTTCTTC,CASSPAQRGVNEQFF
.,TRBJ1-2,few,TRBV5-5,TGTGCCAGCAGCCCACAGGGTACCTATGGCTACACCTTC,CASSPQGTYGYTF
TRBD2,TRBJ2-7,.,TRBV2,TGTGCCAGCAGGGGGCGGGGGGGGACGGACTACGAGCAGTACTTC,CASRGRGGTDYEQYF
.,TRBJ1-3,.,TRBV7-9,TGTGCCAGCAGAGGCATCCAGGGTTTTGGAAACACCATATATTTT,CASRGIQGFGNTIYF